This entry features one T cell receptor (beta chain) sequence. The time point: pretreatment peripheral blood. The data belong to a study of PD-L1 blockade in urothelial cancer. V lost 6 bases, J lost 5 bases, and 14 bases lay in between. This CDR3 comprises 13 residues. The germline V gene encodes CDR1 SGHTA and CDR2 FQGNSA. The assay was immunoSEQ multiplex PCR, and TCRdb's table has in-frame clones only and misses some. This sample carries 90,000 to 100,000 clones, 90% of them seen once, and the ten largest clones take under 2%. The source is a man aged 60 to 75 with urothelial cancer. The material sequenced was PBMCs, taken around atezolizumab (anti-PD-L1) treatment. J is TRBJ2-7 and V is TRBV7-2; tentatively, D is TRBD2 (5 bases). The CDR3 sequence: CASSPGMTNEQYF. The CDR3 DNA sequence: TGTGCCAGCAGTCCCGGGATGACTAACGAGCAGTACTTC.